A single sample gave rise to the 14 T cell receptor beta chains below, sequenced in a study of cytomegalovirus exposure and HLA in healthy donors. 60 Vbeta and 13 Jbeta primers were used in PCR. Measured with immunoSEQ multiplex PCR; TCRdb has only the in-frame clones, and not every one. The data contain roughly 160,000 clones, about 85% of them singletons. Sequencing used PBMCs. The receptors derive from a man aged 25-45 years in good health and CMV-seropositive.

The CDR3 DNA reads as TGCGCCAGCAGCCCTCAGGGAAACACCATATATTTT. Translating gives CASSPQGNTIYF. The rearrangement joins TRBV4-3 to TRBJ1-3; D unclear. V was shortened by 4 bases and J by 4 bases, with 5 bases between the two germline ends. Germline CDR1 reads LGHNA; CDR2 reads YSLEER. CDR3 size: 12 residues.

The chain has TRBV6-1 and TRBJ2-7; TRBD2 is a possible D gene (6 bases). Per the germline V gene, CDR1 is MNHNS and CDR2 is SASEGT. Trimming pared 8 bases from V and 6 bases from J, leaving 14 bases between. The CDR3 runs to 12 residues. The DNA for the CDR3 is TGTGCCAGCGGACTAATAGGGCGCGAGCAGTACTTC. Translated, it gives CASGLIGREQYF.

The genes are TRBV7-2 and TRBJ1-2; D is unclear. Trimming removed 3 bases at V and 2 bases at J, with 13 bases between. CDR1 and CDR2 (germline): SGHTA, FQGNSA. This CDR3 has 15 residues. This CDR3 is CASSLVAPGNYGYTF. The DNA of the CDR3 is TGTGCCAGCAGCTTGGTGGCTCCGGGGAACTATGGCTACACCTTC.

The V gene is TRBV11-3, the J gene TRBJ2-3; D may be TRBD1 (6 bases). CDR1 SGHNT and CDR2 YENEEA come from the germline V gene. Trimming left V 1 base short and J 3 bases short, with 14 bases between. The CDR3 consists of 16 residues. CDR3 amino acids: CASSLGPFTGTDTQYF. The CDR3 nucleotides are TGTGCCAGCAGCTTAGGACCCTTTACAGGGACAGATACGCAGTATTTT.

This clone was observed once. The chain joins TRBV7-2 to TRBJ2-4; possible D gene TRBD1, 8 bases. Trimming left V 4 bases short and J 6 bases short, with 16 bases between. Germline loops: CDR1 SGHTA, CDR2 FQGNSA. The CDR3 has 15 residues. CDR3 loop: CASSWGGQEANIQYF. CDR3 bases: TGTGCCAGCAGCTGGGGGGGACAGGAGGCAAACATTCAGTACTTC.

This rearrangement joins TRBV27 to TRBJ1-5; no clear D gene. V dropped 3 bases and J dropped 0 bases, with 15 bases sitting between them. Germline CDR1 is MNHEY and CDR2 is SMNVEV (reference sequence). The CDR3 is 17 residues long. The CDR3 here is CASSLRLPRFSNQPQHF. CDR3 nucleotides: TGTGCCAGCAGTTTGCGTCTTCCTCGGTTTAGCAATCAGCCCCAGCATTTT.

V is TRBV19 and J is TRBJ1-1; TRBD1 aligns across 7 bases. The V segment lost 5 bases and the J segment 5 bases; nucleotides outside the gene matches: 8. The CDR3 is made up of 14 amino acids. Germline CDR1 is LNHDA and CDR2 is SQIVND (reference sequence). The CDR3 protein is CASSAIDRDTEAFF. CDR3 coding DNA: TGTGCCAGTAGTGCAATAGACAGGGATACTGAAGCTTTCTTT.

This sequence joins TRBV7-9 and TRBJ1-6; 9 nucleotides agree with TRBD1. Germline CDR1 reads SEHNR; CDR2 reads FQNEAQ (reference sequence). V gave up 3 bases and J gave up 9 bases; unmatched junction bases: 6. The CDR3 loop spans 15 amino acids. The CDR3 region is CASSFLGTGLSPLHF. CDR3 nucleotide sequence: TGTGCCAGCAGCTTTTTGGGGACAGGGCTTTCACCCCTCCACTTT.

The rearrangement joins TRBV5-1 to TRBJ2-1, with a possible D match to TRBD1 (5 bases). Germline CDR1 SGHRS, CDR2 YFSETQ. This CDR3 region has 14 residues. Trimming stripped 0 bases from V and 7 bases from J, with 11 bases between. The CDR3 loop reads CASSLGQNRNEQFF. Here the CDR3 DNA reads TGCGCCAGCAGCTTGGGACAGAATCGAAATGAGCAGTTCTTC.

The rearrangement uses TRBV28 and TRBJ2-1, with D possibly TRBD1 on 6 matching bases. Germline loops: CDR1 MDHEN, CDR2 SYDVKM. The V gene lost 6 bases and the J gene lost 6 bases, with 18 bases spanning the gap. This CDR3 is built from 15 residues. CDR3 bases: TGTGCCAGCAGCCCTTGGGGGCAAGGGGCCAATGAGCAGTTCTTC. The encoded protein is CASSPWGQGANEQFF.

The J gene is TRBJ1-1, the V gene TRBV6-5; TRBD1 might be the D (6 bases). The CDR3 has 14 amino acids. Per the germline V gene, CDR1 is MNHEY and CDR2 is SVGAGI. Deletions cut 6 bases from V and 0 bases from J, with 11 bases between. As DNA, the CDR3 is TGTGCCAGCAGCGTCGGACAGCTGAACACTGAAGCTTTCTTT. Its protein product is CASSVGQLNTEAFF.

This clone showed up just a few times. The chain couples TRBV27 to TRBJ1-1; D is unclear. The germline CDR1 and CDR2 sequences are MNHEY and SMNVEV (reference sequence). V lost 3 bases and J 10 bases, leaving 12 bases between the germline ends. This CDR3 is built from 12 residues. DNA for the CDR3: TGTGCCAGCAGTTTTAATGCAGGTCGAGCTTTCTTT. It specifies CASSFNAGRAFF.

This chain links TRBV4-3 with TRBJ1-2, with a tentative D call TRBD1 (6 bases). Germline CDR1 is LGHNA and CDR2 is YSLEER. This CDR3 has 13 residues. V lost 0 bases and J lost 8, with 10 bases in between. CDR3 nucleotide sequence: TGCGCCAGCAGCCAAGATAGACAGGACGGCTACACCTTC. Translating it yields CASSQDRQDGYTF.

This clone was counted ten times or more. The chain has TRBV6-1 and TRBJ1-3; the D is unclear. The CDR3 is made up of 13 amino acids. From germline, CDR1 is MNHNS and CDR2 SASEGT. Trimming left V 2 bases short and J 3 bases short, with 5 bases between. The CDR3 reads CASSELVGNTIYF. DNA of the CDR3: TGTGCCAGCAGTGAACTCGTTGGAAACACCATATATTTT.